This T cell receptor beta chain was identified in a study of blood T cell repertoires in COVID-19. Participants had their cohort set by participant-reported clinical history. TCRdb's copy holds only in-frame clones and misses some; the assay was immunoSEQ multiplex PCR. The sample includes around 200,000 clones, 75% to 90% of them seen just once. The V and J ends lost 2 bases and 0 bases respectively, with 11 bases between them. CDR3 length: 15 residues. Germline V gene sequence: CDR1 KGHSH, CDR2 LQKENI. The sequence came from a woman between 35 and 50 years old with acute COVID-19. The rearrangement uses TRBV18 and TRBJ2-7, with D possibly TRBD2 on 5 matching bases. The sample comprised PBMCs or T cells enriched from blood (not recorded which). The CDR3 sequence: CASSPDGRDSYEQYF. CDR3 bases: TGTGCCAGCTCACCAGATGGACGGGACTCCTACGAGCAGTACTTC.